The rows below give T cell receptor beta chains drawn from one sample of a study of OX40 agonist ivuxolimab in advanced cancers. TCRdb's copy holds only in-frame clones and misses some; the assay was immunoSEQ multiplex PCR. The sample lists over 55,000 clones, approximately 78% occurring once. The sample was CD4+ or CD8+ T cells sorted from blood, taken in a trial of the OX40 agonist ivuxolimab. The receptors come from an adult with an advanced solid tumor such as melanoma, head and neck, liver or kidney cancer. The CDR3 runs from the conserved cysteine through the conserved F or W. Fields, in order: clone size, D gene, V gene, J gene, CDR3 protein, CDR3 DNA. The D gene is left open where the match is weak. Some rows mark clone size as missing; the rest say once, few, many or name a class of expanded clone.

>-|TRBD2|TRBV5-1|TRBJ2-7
CASSLVPSGGLSSYEQYF
TGCGCCAGCAGCTTGGTTCCTAGCGGGGGGCTTAGCTCCTACGAGCAGTACTTC
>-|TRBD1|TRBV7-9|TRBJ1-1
CASSEEQGDVYTEAFF
TGTGCCAGCAGCGAGGAACAGGGGGACGTTTACACTGAAGCTTTCTTT
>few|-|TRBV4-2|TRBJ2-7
CASSQGGVGGYHEQYF
TGTGCCAGCAGCCAAGGAGGAGTGGGAGGATACCACGAGCAGTACTTC
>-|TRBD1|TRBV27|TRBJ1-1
CASRLYSQGFTEAFF
TGTGCCAGCAGATTATACTCACAGGGGTTCACTGAAGCTTTCTTT
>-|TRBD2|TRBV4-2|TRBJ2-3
CASSQLAVGTDTQYF
TGTGCCAGCAGCCAACTAGCGGTTGGCACAGATACGCAGTATTTT
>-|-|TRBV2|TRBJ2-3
CASILDRSTDTQYF
TGTGCCAGCATCTTGGACAGAAGCACAGATACGCAGTATTTT
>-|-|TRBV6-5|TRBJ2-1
CASRSAAEQFF
TGTGCCAGCAGAAGTGCGGCGGAGCAGTTCTTC
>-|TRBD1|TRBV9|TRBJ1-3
CASSAQGQGERNTIYF
TGTGCCAGCAGCGCTCAGGGACAGGGGGAGAGGAACACCATATATTTT
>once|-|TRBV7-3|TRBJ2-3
CASRSGSSTDTQYF
TGTGCCAGCCGGAGCGGATCTAGCACAGATACGCAGTATTTT
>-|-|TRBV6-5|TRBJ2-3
CASSYSGERIRDTQYF
TGTGCCAGCAGTTACTCGGGGGAGCGGATTAGAGATACGCAGTATTTT
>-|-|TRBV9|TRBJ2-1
CASSVQGNEQFF
TGTGCCAGCAGCGTACAGGGAAATGAGCAGTTCTTC
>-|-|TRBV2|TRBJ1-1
CASRGISRDTEAFF
TGTGCCAGCAGGGGCATTTCCCGGGACACTGAAGCTTTCTTT
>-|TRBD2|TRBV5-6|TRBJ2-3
CASSFVAGGPQDTQYF
TGTGCCAGCAGCTTCGTGGCGGGAGGTCCACAAGATACGCAGTATTTT
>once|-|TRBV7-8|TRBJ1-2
CASSSPFEYGYTF
TGTGCCAGCAGCTCTCCTTTTGAGTATGGCTACACCTTC
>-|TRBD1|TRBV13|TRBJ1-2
CASTGTEADYGYTF
TGTGCCAGCACCGGGACAGAGGCGGACTATGGCTACACCTTC
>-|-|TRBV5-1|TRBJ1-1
CASSSWGNTEAFF
TGCGCCAGCAGCTCATGGGGGAACACTGAAGCTTTCTTT
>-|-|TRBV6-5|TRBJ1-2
CASSPLMRGGYTF
TGTGCCAGCAGCCCACTGATGAGGGGCGGCTACACCTTC
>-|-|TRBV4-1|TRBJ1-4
CASSQVIQVEKLFF
TGCGCCAGCAGCCAAGTAATCCAGGTCGAAAAACTGTTTTTT
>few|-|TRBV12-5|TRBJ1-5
CASTFSNQPQHF
TGTGCTAGTACCTTTAGCAATCAGCCCCAGCATTTT
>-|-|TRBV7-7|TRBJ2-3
CASSPGLSTDTQYF
TGTGCTAGCAGCCCCGGACTGAGCACAGATACGCAGTATTTT
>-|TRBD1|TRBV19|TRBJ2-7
CASSQQGISYEQYF
TGTGCCAGTAGTCAACAGGGGATCTCCTACGAGCAGTACTTC
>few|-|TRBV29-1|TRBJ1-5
CSIRDNLNQPQHF
TGCAGCATCCGGGACAACCTAAATCAGCCCCAGCATTTT
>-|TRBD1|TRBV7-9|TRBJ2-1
CASSSRTGGDEQFF
TGTGCCAGCAGCTCGAGGACAGGGGGCGATGAGCAGTTCTTC
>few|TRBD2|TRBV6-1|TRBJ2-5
CASRVTGSGEKTQYF
TGTGCCAGCAGGGTGACTGGAAGCGGGGAGAAGACCCAGTACTTC
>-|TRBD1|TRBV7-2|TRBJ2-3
CASSLATGRDDTQYF
TGTGCCAGCAGCTTAGCGACAGGGCGAGACGATACGCAGTATTTT
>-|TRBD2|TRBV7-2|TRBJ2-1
CASSQTSGTYNEQFF
TGTGCCAGCAGCCAGACTAGCGGGACATACAATGAGCAGTTCTTC
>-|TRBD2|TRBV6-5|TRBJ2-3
CANYPGLRYF
TGTGCCAACTACCCGGGACTAAGATATTTT
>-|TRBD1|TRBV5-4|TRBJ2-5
CASSPQGAAETQYF
TGTGCCAGCAGCCCACAGGGGGCAGCAGAGACCCAGTACTTC
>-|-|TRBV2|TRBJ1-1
CARDAGSANTEAFF
TGTGCCAGAGACGCGGGGTCGGCGAACACTGAAGCTTTCTTT
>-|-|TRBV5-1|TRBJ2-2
CASSLDPQPGELFF
TGCGCCAGCAGCTTGGACCCCCAGCCCGGGGAGCTGTTTTTT
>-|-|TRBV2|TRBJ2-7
CASIPTLSYEQYF
TGTGCCAGCATCCCGACACTGAGCTACGAGCAGTACTTC
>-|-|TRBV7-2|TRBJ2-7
CASSLKGGPKTYEQYF
TGTGCCAGCAGCTTAAAAGGGGGACCAAAGACCTACGAGCAGTACTTC
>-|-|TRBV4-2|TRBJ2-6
CASSQEGSGANVLTF
TGTGCCAGCAGCCAAGAAGGCAGTGGGGCCAACGTCCTGACTTTC
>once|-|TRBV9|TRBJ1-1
CASSVVFPGTTEAFF
TGTGCCAGCAGCGTAGTTTTTCCCGGGACCACTGAAGCTTTCTTT
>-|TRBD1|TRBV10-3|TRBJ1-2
CAISVQGRYGYTF
TGTGCCATCAGTGTACAGGGGCGGTATGGCTACACCTTC
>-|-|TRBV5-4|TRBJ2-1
CASSLGVLRQSNNEQFF
TGTGCCAGCAGCTTGGGGGTTCTTCGACAGTCAAACAATGAGCAGTTCTTC
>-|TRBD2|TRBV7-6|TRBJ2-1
CASSLEVPSGRARRGVNEQFF
TGTGCCAGCAGCTTAGAGGTTCCTAGCGGGAGGGCGAGGCGCGGAGTCAATGAGCAGTTCTTC
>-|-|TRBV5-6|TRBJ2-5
CASGLGGGGETQYF
TGTGCCAGCGGCCTCGGAGGGGGTGGGGAGACCCAGTACTTC
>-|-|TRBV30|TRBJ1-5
CAWTRGQGNQPQHF
TGTGCCTGGACCCGCGGGCAGGGCAATCAGCCCCAGCATTTT
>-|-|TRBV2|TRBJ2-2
CADQEDTGELFF
TGTGCCGACCAGGAGGACACCGGGGAGCTGTTTTTT
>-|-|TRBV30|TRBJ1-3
CAWSFANAGGNTIYF
TGTGCCTGGAGTTTCGCGAACGCGGGGGGAAACACCATATATTTT
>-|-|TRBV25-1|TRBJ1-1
CASSAPGRGNTEAFF
TGTGCCAGCAGTGCCCCCGGACGGGGTAACACTGAAGCTTTCTTT
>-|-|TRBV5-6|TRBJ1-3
CASSLPPGSGNTIYF
TGTGCCAGCAGCCTCCCCCCAGGGTCCGGAAACACCATATATTTT
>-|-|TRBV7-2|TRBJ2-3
CASSLSGTRTDTQYF
TGTGCCAGCAGCTTATCAGGGACTCGCACAGATACGCAGTATTTT
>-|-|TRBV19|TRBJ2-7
CASSSLQGDAVYEQYF
TGTGCCAGTAGTTCACTTCAGGGTGATGCGGTCTACGAGCAGTACTTC
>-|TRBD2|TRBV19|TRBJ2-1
CASRKTSAGINEQFF
TGTGCCAGTAGGAAGACTAGCGCGGGCATCAATGAGCAGTTCTTC
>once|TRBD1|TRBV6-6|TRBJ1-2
CASGQQGVNYGYTF
TGTGCCAGCGGCCAACAGGGGGTGAACTATGGCTACACCTTC
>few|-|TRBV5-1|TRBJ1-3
CASSLQGLGNTIYF
TGCGCCAGCAGCTTGCAGGGGCTGGGAAACACCATATATTTT
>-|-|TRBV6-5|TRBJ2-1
CASSQKTTGPAVF
TGTGCCAGCAGTCAAAAAACCACCGGACCCGCGGTCTTC
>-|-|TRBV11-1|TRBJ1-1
CASSLGRTDSSEAFF
TGTGCCAGCAGCTTAGGGAGGACGGATTCTTCTGAAGCTTTCTTT